Listed below are T cell receptor beta chains from one sample, sequenced in a study of T cells after yellow fever vaccination. One entry per CDR3 protein results from TCRdb running MiXCR on the 5' RACE reads. The table shows about 360,000 distinct CDR3 sequences, with around 6.5% occurring only once. The sequencing here drew on PBMCs, taken 5 days after the yellow fever booster vaccination. Source of these receptors: a man aged 30-40 years who received the YFV17D yellow fever vaccine. Both conserved end residues are part of each CDR3. D genes are given only for firm matches. The size field is filled for only some rows; it gives once, few, many or a size class.

size	D	J	V	DNA	CDR3
-	-	TRBJ1-5	TRBV15	TGTGCCACCAGCAGAGTCGGGCAGCCCCAGCATTTT	CATSRVGQPQHF
-	-	TRBJ2-7	TRBV27	TGTGCCAGCTCCGACAGGAAAGTGTACGACAGAGAGCAGTACTTC	CASSDRKVYDREQYF
few	-	TRBJ2-6	TRBV6-2/TRBV6-3	TGTGCCAGCAGTCCCTTAGTGGCTAGGATCTCTGGGGCCAACGTCCTGACTTTC	CASSPLVARISGANVLTF
-	TRBD1	TRBJ2-6	TRBV6-5	TGTGCCAGCATTAAACAGGGGTCCTCTGGGGCCAACGTCCTGACTTTC	CASIKQGSSGANVLTF
few	-	TRBJ2-7	TRBV12-3/TRBV12-4	TGTGCCAGCAGTTTCGACGGATTCTACGAGCAGTACTTC	CASSFDGFYEQYF
many	-	TRBJ2-7	TRBV9	TGTGCCAGCAGGGACCCCAGGGCTAACGAGCAGTACTTC	CASRDPRANEQYF
many	TRBD2	TRBJ2-5	TRBV6-2/TRBV6-3	TGTGCCAGCAGTTATGGACTAGCGAAGGAGACCCAGTACTTC	CASSYGLAKETQYF
few	TRBD2	TRBJ2-7	TRBV7-9	TGTGCCAGCAGCTCCTGGGGAGCGGGAGGCTACGAGCAGTACTTC	CASSSWGAGGYEQYF
many	-	TRBJ1-4	TRBV6-2/TRBV6-3	TGTGCCAGCAGTTACTCTAGCCGGGCGACTAATGAAAAACTGTTTTTT	CASSYSSRATNEKLFF
few	-	TRBJ2-1	TRBV24-1	TGTGCCACCAGCCACCCCCGAGCGGGCCTAACCTACAATGAGCAGTTCTTC	CATSHPRAGLTYNEQFF
few	TRBD2	TRBJ2-1	TRBV12-3/TRBV12-4	TGTGCCAGCAGAGGACTAGCGGGAGAGGGAATGTACAATGAGCAGTTCTTC	CASRGLAGEGMYNEQFF
many	-	TRBJ2-5	TRBV7-2	TGTGCCAGCAGCTCACCCAACCGGCTGGAGGAGACCCAGTACTTC	CASSSPNRLEETQYF
few	-	TRBJ2-1	TRBV28	TGTGCCAGCAGCCCCGCGGGGGCCTTCAGCTCCTACAATGAGCAGTTCTTC	CASSPAGAFSSYNEQFF
-	-	TRBJ2-5	TRBV7-2	TGTGCCAGCAGCTCCCGCAATTTCGAGCTCGAGACCCAGTACTTC	CASSSRNFELETQYF
many	-	TRBJ2-1	TRBV7-2	TGTGCCAGCAGCTTGTTACCTTCCTACAATGAGCAGTTCTTC	CASSLLPSYNEQFF
many	-	TRBJ2-2	TRBV2	TGTGCCAGCAGAAAGACCGTGAACACCGGGGAGCTGTTTTTT	CASRKTVNTGELFF
once	-	TRBJ1-3	TRBV7-7	TGTGCCAGCAGCCTCATAGGGGACATTGGAAACACCATATATTTT	CASSLIGDIGNTIYF
-	TRBD1	TRBJ1-5	TRBV15	TGTGCCACCAGCAGGGGAACAGGGGGCTACAATCAGCCCCAGCATTTT	CATSRGTGGYNQPQHF